The 3 T cell receptor beta chains presented below share a single source sample, sequenced in a study of T cells expressing NK-cell markers. With the 5' RACE reads reprocessed, TCRdb shows one record per CDR3 protein and no DNA. The specimen's table records some 340,000 distinct CDR3 sequences. Sequencing was done on a sample of blood T cells: a sorted CD56 or NKG2C T cell subset, CD4+ or CD8+ T cells, or bulk PBMC T cells (not recorded which). The receptor source for this set is a man aged 18-75 years in good health.

The CDR3 protein is CASSPGTSRGNTQYF. The chain carries TRBV5-1 and TRBJ2-3; lacking DNA, the TRBD2 call made by TCRdb goes unchecked. Germline lookup yields CDR1 SGHRS and CDR2 YFSETQ. CDR3 length equals 15 residues.

The chain couples TRBV9 to TRBJ2-1; TCRdb's D gene call, TRBD1, goes unchecked for lack of DNA. Per germline, CDR1 SGDLS and CDR2 YYNGEE. This CDR3 comprises 15 residues. CDR3 amino acids: CASTRGGGRDNEQFF.

The V and J genes are TRBV5-1 and TRBJ2-3; TCRdb indicates TRBD2, and absent DNA this call remains unverified. The length of the CDR3 is 16 residues. In germline, CDR1 is SGHRS, CDR2 YFSETQ. CDR3 residues: CASSRVTSVRTDTQYF.